This is a list of T cell receptor beta chains from one sample in a study of blood T cell repertoires in COVID-19. Profiling relied on immunoSEQ multiplex PCR, and the TCRdb table lists in-frame clones only, not all of them. This table holds around 100,000 clones, 70% to 90% found once. The specimen sequenced was peripheral blood. The receptors originated from a man aged 40-55 years with acute or convalescent COVID-19. Each CDR3 is given with its conserved first and last residue. The D gene is left open where the match is weak. Some rows have no size entry. The others give once, few or many, or a class for an expanded clone.

V	D	size	J	DNA	CDR3
TRBV6-5	NA	NA	TRBJ1-1	TGTGCCAGCAGTCAGGGGCCGCTTAACACTGAAGCTTTCTTT	CASSQGPLNTEAFF
TRBV18	TRBD1	NA	TRBJ2-2	TGTGCCAGCTCACCTCGGACAGGCACCGGGGAGCTGTTTTTT	CASSPRTGTGELFF
TRBV24-1	TRBD1	NA	TRBJ1-4	TGTGCCACCAGTGACACCACCGGGACAGGATATGAAAAACTGTTTTTT	CATSDTTGTGYEKLFF
TRBV7-2	NA	NA	TRBJ2-1	TGTGCCAGCAGTACAGGGAGTTTTATCTATGAGCAGTTCTTC	CASSTGSFIYEQFF
TRBV27	TRBD1	NA	TRBJ1-1	TGTGCCAGCAGTCTAAGACAGGGGGACTTTTTCACTGAAGCTTTCTTT	CASSLRQGDFFTEAFF
TRBV4-1	NA	NA	TRBJ2-1	TGCGCCAGCAGCCAACGGGACTGGGAGCAGTTCTTC	CASSQRDWEQFF
TRBV21-1	NA	NA	TRBJ1-1	TGTGCCAGCAGCAAGACCGGGACAGCCGCGAGAGCGGTCACTGAAGCTTTCTTT	CASSKTGTAARAVTEAFF
TRBV6-5	TRBD2	once	TRBJ2-5	TGTGCCAGCAGACTAGCGGGGGGAGGGGAGACCCAGTACTTC	CASRLAGGGETQYF
TRBV4-1	TRBD2	NA	TRBJ2-3	TGCGCCAGCAGCCAAGGGACTAGCCCTGTGGATACGCAGTATTTT	CASSQGTSPVDTQYF
TRBV30	NA	NA	TRBJ2-5	TGTGCCTGGACCTACCGCGCGGCGCGGGAGACCCAGTACTTC	CAWTYRAARETQYF
TRBV7-8	NA	NA	TRBJ2-1	TGTGCCAGCAGCCGAGGACTTCTCAATGAGCAGTTCTTC	CASSRGLLNEQFF
TRBV2	NA	NA	TRBJ1-2	TGTGCCAGCGGACTGTTCGGCTATGGCTACACCTTC	CASGLFGYGYTF
TRBV7-9	TRBD1	once	TRBJ1-2	TGTGCCAGCAGCCCCTCTGGACAGGGAGATGGCTACACCTTC	CASSPSGQGDGYTF
TRBV11-1	TRBD1	few	TRBJ1-1	TGTGCCAGCAGCTTAGTAGGGGGCGGGACTGAAGCTTTCTTT	CASSLVGGGTEAFF
TRBV24-1	NA	NA	TRBJ1-1	TGTGCCACCAGTGATTTCGGGGGGGACGGAAACACTGAAGCTTTCTTT	CATSDFGGDGNTEAFF
TRBV24-1	TRBD2	NA	TRBJ2-5	TGTGCCACCAGTGGGGGACTAGCGGGGCGGGAGACCCAGTACTTC	CATSGGLAGRETQYF
TRBV10-3	NA	NA	TRBJ1-2	TGTGCCATCAGTGAGGATCATGGGGGGGATGGCTACACCTTC	CAISEDHGGDGYTF
TRBV11-2	NA	NA	TRBJ2-3	TGTGCCAGCAGGGATCTGGAGCGAAGCACAGATACGCAGTATTTT	CASRDLERSTDTQYF
TRBV3-1/TRBV3-2	TRBD1	NA	TRBJ2-4	TGTGCCAGCAGCCAAGAGACAGGGCAGTACTTC	CASSQETGQYF
TRBV6-5	NA	NA	TRBJ1-1	TGTGCCAGCAGTTATCTCGGTAACACTGAAGCTTTCTTT	CASSYLGNTEAFF
TRBV24-1	NA	NA	TRBJ2-2	TGTGCCACCAGTGATCCTCCCTTCACCGGGGAGCTGTTTTTT	CATSDPPFTGELFF
TRBV19	TRBD1	once	TRBJ1-1	TGTGCCGCCCGACAGGGGCCGAACACTGAAGCTTTCTTT	CAARQGPNTEAFF
TRBV4-3	TRBD1	NA	TRBJ2-2	TGCGCCAGCAGCCAAGATACGGACAGGGGGACCGGGGAGCTGTTTTTT	CASSQDTDRGTGELFF
TRBV25-1	NA	NA	TRBJ1-1	TGTGCCAGCAGTGACCCCCGCGGGGCCACTGAAGCTTTCTTT	CASSDPRGATEAFF
TRBV24-1	TRBD1	once	TRBJ2-5	TGTGCCACCAGTGATGCAGGACAGGGCTCCCAAGAGACCCAGTACTTC	CATSDAGQGSQETQYF
TRBV24-1	NA	NA	TRBJ2-5	TGTGCTACCAGTGATTATGGACAATTTGAAGAGACCCAGTACTTC	CATSDYGQFEETQYF
TRBV19	TRBD1	NA	TRBJ1-5	TGTGCCAGCCGGGTGACAGGGGGCGCGGGGCAGCCCCAGCATTTT	CASRVTGGAGQPQHF
TRBV18	NA	NA	TRBJ1-4	TGTGCCAGCTCCAGGGGTTACAATGAAAAACTGTTTTTT	CASSRGYNEKLFF
TRBV6-2/TRBV6-3	TRBD2	NA	TRBJ2-3	TGTGCCAGCAGTTACTCGATGGCTAGCGGGGGACTCACAGATACGCAGTATTTT	CASSYSMASGGLTDTQYF
TRBV30	NA	NA	TRBJ1-1	TGTGCCTGGAGTGGACAGGTGATAAACACTGAAGCTTTCTTT	CAWSGQVINTEAFF
TRBV18	NA	NA	TRBJ2-7	TGTGCCAGCTCACAGACGGGTCCCTACGAGCAGTACTTC	CASSQTGPYEQYF
TRBV7-2	TRBD1	NA	TRBJ2-1	TGTGCCAGCAGCTTAACCGGGACAGGGTACAATGAGCAGTTCTTC	CASSLTGTGYNEQFF
TRBV12-3/TRBV12-4	NA	NA	TRBJ2-7	TGTGCCAGCAGTTTGGGGGGAAGGGAGCAGTACTTC	CASSLGGREQYF
TRBV2	TRBD2	NA	TRBJ2-3	TGTGCCAGCGACCAGAGCGGGGGTCCAGATACGCAGTATTTT	CASDQSGGPDTQYF
TRBV7-2	NA	NA	TRBJ1-4	TGTGCCAGCAGCTTAAGGGGCCCCATGGCCTCAACTAATGAAAAACTGTTTTTT	CASSLRGPMASTNEKLFF
TRBV7-6	TRBD2	NA	TRBJ2-7	TGTGCCAGCACCCAGACTGGCCTAGCGGGGAGCGAGCAGTACTTC	CASTQTGLAGSEQYF
TRBV7-9	TRBD2	few	TRBJ2-2	TGTGCCAGCAGCCGCGGCGGACTAGCGGGGGCCTGGAACACCGGGGAGCTGTTTTTT	CASSRGGLAGAWNTGELFF
TRBV19	TRBD1	NA	TRBJ2-7	TGTGCCAGTAGTCCCGGACAGGGCAAGCAGTACTTC	CASSPGQGKQYF
TRBV19	TRBD1	NA	TRBJ2-7	TGTGCCAGCCCGACAGGGAAAGACTCCTACGAGCAGTACTTC	CASPTGKDSYEQYF
TRBV12-3/TRBV12-4	NA	NA	TRBJ1-2	TGTGCCAGCAGCCTGGACATCAACTATGGCTACACCTTC	CASSLDINYGYTF
TRBV2	TRBD2	NA	TRBJ2-5	TGTGCCAGCAGGGCTAGCGGGGGACCGTACCAAGAGACCCAGTACTTC	CASRASGGPYQETQYF
TRBV12-3/TRBV12-4	NA	NA	TRBJ2-7	TGTGCCAGCAGTTTGTCCATCTACGAGCAGTACTTC	CASSLSIYEQYF
TRBV30	TRBD1	NA	TRBJ2-7	TGTGCCTGGGGATCCCCTCCCCGGGACAGTAAATACGAGCAGTACTTC	CAWGSPPRDSKYEQYF
TRBV24-1	NA	NA	TRBJ1-2	TGTGCCACCAGTGATACCGGGGTAGGTGGCTACACCTTC	CATSDTGVGGYTF
TRBV19	NA	NA	TRBJ1-5	TGTGCCAGTAGTACACCAGATTCAGGTCAGCCCCAGCATTTT	CASSTPDSGQPQHF
TRBV4-2	TRBD2	NA	TRBJ2-5	TGTGCCAGCAGCCGAAATTCGGGACCGGGGGGGCAAGAGACCCAGTACTTC	CASSRNSGPGGQETQYF
TRBV7-3	TRBD2	NA	TRBJ2-1	TGTGCCAGCAGCCTGGGCGGGGGTATGGCGCAGTTCTTC	CASSLGGGMAQFF
TRBV4-1	NA	NA	TRBJ1-1	TGCGCCAGCAGCCGAGACCGTTATTATGAAGCTTTCTTT	CASSRDRYYEAFF
TRBV18	TRBD2	NA	TRBJ2-1	TGTGCCAGCTCACTGACTAGCGGGCCCTACAATGAGCAGTTCTTC	CASSLTSGPYNEQFF
TRBV29-1	TRBD1	NA	TRBJ2-4	TGCAGCGTTGAAGACTCAGGGGGTTCGTTGGCCAAAAACATTCAGTACTTC	CSVEDSGGSLAKNIQYF
TRBV27	TRBD2	NA	TRBJ2-3	TGTGCCAGCAGGGGCCACGGGACTAGCGGGGGAAGAGATACGCAGTATTTT	CASRGHGTSGGRDTQYF
TRBV3-1/TRBV3-2	NA	NA	TRBJ2-3	TGTGCCAGCCTCGCTGGTTCAGGTAGCACAGATACGCAGTATTTT	CASLAGSGSTDTQYF
TRBV9	NA	NA	TRBJ2-7	TGTGCCAGCAGCGTGGGGGCAGGGGTGGCCTACGAGCAGTACTTC	CASSVGAGVAYEQYF